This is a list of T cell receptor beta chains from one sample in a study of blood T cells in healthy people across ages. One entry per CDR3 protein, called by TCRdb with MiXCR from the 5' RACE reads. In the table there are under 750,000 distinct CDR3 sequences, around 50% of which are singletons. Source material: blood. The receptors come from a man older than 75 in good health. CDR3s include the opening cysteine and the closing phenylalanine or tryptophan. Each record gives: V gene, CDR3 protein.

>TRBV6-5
CASSLSARYEQYF
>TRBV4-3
CASSQELLRSTDTQYF
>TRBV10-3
CAIAREGQETQYF
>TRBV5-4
CASSFGGGAPTDTQYF
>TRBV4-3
CASSQDDSGQNNEKLFF
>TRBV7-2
CASSLSTYNEKLFF
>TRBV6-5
CASSDAAGYGYTF
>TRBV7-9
CASSSRADLYNEQFF
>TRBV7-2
CASIPGSLNTEAFF
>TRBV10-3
CAISEGSGGFNEQFF
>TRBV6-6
CASNPRGTGHYNKQFF